This T cell receptor (beta chain) was captured in a study of CD8+ T cells in alopecia areata. Study overall: Tofacitinib administration to treated patients was oral, at 5 to 10 mg twice daily. Study-wide points: Researchers report lesional scalp, most notably alopecia totalis/universalis, outstripped normal scalp in clonality.

RNA was extracted and reverse transcribed into cDNA as the sequencing template. Profiled with immunoSEQ multiplex PCR; TCRdb holds only in-frame clones, not every one. The table has about 150,000 clones, approximately 53% seen once. In regard to this clone: The antigen is undetermined. At the DNA level, this CDR3 is encoded by other sequences in the same sample as well.

This CDR3 has 12 amino acids. V was clipped by 4 bases and J by 2 bases, with 3 bases between them. From germline, CDR1 is MGHDK and CDR2 SYGVNS. This specimen was CD8+ T cells sorted from blood, taken at week 0. V is TRBV25-1 and J is TRBJ2-1; D ambiguous. The clonotype comes from a human donor with alopecia areata. CDR3 region: CASSGAYNEQFF. In DNA form, the CDR3 reads TGTGCCAGCAGTGGGGCCTACAATGAGCAGTTCTTC.